This T cell receptor beta chain was sequenced during a study of T cells expressing NK-cell markers. As for the study in general: The TCR beta repertoires originated in sorted CD3+CD56+NKG2C+, CD3+CD56+NKG2C- and CD3+CD56-NKG2C+ T cells. HCMV serostatus: most of the eight sequenced donors positive, one negative.

TCRdb re-called the 5' RACE reads and shows each CDR3 protein once, DNA omitted. The sample table sets out around 470,000 distinct CDR3 sequences. The sequence was obtained from a woman between 45 and 60 years old in good health. Sample: blood T cells: a sorted CD56 or NKG2C T cell subset, CD4+ or CD8+ T cells, or bulk PBMC T cells (not recorded which).

The CDR3 region is CASRDRVTGELFF. This chain uses TRBV5-1 with TRBJ2-2; no DNA is available, so the TRBD1 call from TCRdb remains unchecked. CDR3 length: 13 amino acids. CDR1 is SGHRS and CDR2 is YFSETQ in the germline V gene.